This TCR beta chain emerged from a study of T cell changes during pregnancy in multiple sclerosis. The method was immunoSEQ multiplex PCR; TCRdb's version includes in-frame clones alone and lacks a portion of them. The data contain under 95,000 clones, approximately 90% of them singletons. The CDR3 contains 16 residues. With V trimmed by 4 bases and J by 3 bases, 9 bases remained unmatched. CDR1 and CDR2 from the germline V gene are SGDLS and YYNGEE. This specimen consisted of CD4+ T cells from peripheral blood mononuclear cells, obtained before pregnancy. The chain couples TRBV9 to TRBJ1-3; the match to TRBD1 covers 8 bases. The sequence came from a female donor with multiple sclerosis, enrolled in a pregnancy study. CDR3: CASSNDNRGIGNTIYF. For the CDR3, the DNA is TGTGCCAGCAGCAATGATAACAGGGGGATTGGAAACACCATATATTTT. Supplemented by reference TRBV9 and TRBJ1-3, the full variable domain reads DSGVTQTPKHLITATGQRVTLRCSPRSGDLSVYWYQQSLDQGLQFLIQYYNGEERAKGNILERFSAQQFPDLHSELNLSSLELGDSALYFCASSNDNRGIGNTIYFGEGSWLTVV.